Detailed here is one T cell receptor beta chain. Antigen unknown. The data belong to a study of T cell repertoires in cytomegalovirus infection. At the level of the study: Recently identified HLA-C-restricted CMV epitopes and well-studied HLA-B-restricted CMV epitopes were used by the study.

Study-level results: CMV-specific TCR beta clonotypes restricted by HLA-C were the ones dominating the ex vivo response.

V was trimmed by 1 base and J by 6 bases, leaving 10 bases between them. Looked up from germline, CDR1 is SGDLS and CDR2 is YYNGEE. The CDR3 consists of 13 residues. TCRdb recomputed calls from the reads with MiXCR, one row per CDR3 protein. The table lists 700,000 to 850,000 distinct CDR3 sequences, 30% to 35% of them singletons. The source was cultured CD8+ T cells from PBMCs, collected from culture after CMV antigen stimulation. The chain carries TRBV9 and TRBJ1-2; D is undetermined. This sequence originates from a human donor in good health (CMV status not recorded). Some clones in this sample may be carry-over from other donors' samples. The DNA for the CDR3 is TGTGCCAGCAGCGTACTAGATCTCGATGGCTACACCTTC. It specifies CASSVLDLDGYTF.